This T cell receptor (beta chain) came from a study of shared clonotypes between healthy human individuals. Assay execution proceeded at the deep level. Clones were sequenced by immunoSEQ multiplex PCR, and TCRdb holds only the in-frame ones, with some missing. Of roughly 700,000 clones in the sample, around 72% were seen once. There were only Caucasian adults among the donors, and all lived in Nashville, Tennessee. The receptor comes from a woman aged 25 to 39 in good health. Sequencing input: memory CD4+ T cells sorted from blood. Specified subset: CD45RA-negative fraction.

The CDR3 DNA reads TGTGCCAGCAGTTATTTGGGCGGCAGGGGGACTGAAGCTTTCTTT. Protein product: CASSYLGGRGTEAFF. The V and J genes are TRBV6-5 and TRBJ1-1; 7 bases fit TRBD1. The CDR3 loop spans 15 amino acids. The V gene end was trimmed by 3 bases and the J gene end by 5 bases; junction bases not matched to a gene: 9. In germline, CDR1 is MNHEY, CDR2 SVGAGI.